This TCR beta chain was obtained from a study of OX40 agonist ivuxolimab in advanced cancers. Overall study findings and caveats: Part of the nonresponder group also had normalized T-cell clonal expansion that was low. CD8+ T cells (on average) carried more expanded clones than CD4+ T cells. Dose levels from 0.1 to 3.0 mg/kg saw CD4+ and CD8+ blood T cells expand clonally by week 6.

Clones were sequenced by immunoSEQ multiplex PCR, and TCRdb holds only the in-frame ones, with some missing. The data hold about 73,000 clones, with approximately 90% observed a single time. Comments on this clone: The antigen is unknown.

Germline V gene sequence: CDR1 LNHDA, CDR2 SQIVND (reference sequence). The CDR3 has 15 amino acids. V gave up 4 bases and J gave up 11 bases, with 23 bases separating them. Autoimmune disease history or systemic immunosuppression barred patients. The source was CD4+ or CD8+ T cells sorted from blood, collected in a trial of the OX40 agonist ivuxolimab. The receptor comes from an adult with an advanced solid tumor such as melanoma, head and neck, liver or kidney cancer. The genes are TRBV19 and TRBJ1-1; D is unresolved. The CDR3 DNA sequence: TGTGCCAGTAGTAACTACAACTCGGACGGCGGAGGGGCTTTCTTT. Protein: CASSNYNSDGGGAFF.